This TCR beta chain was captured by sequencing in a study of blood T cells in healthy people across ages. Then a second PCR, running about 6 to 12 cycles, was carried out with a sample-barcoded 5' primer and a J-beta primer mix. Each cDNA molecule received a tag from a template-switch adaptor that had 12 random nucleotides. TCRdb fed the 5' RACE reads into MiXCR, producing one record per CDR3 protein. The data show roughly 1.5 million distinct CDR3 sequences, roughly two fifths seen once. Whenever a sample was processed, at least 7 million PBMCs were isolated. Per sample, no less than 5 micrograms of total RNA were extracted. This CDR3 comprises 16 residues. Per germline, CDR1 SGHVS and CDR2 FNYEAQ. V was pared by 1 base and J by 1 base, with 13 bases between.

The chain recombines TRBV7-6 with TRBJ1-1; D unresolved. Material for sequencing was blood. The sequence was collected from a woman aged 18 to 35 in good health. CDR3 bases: TGTGCCAGCAGCTTAGGGGCGGGGAGGAGGAACACTGAAGCTTTCTTT. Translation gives CASSLGAGRRNTEAFF.